This note documents a single TCR beta chain sequence. Its antigen is undetermined. Time point noted: baseline, week 1 (first vaccination visit). Treatment indicated: pre-vaccination baseline after standard-of-care therapy. These data belong to a study of a mutant IDH1 vaccine in newly diagnosed glioma. Turning to the study itself: The earlier regimen, radiotherapy, temozolomide, or both, was most often both. Study observations and caveats: Whatever changes occurred in top peripheral T cell clonotypes seemed unrelated to pseudoprogression.

Germline V CDR1 and CDR2: SEHNR, FQNEAQ (reference sequence). J gave up 1 base and V 1 base, and 4 bases lay outside the gene matches. The CDR3 spans 16 residues. Here immunoSEQ multiplex PCR was the method, and the copy in TCRdb shows in-frame clones only, minus some. In the table there are some 95,000 clones, around four fifths of which are singletons. This receptor was identified in a man between 40 and 49 years old with glioma. This chain joins TRBV7-9 and TRBJ2-3; 8 bases line up with TRBD2. Sample: PBMCs, taken from a glioma patient treated with radiotherapy, temozolomide or both. The CDR3 DNA reads TGTGCCAGCAGCTTAGGCGGGGGGTCAGGCACAGATACGCAGTATTTT. This encodes CASSLGGGSGTDTQYF.